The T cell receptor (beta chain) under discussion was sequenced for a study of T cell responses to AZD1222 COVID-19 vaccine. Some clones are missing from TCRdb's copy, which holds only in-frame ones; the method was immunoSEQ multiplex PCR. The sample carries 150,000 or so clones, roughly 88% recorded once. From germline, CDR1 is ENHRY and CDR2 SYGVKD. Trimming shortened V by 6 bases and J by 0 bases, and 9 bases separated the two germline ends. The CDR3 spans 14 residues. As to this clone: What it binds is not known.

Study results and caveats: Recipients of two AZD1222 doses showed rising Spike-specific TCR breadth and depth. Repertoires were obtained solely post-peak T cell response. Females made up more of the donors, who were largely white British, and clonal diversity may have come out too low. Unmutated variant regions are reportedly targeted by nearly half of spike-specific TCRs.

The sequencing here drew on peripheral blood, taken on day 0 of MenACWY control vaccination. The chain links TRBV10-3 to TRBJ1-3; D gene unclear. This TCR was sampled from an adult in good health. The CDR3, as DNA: TGTGCCATCAGCGATCCTAACTCTGGAAACACCATATATTTT. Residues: CAISDPNSGNTIYF.